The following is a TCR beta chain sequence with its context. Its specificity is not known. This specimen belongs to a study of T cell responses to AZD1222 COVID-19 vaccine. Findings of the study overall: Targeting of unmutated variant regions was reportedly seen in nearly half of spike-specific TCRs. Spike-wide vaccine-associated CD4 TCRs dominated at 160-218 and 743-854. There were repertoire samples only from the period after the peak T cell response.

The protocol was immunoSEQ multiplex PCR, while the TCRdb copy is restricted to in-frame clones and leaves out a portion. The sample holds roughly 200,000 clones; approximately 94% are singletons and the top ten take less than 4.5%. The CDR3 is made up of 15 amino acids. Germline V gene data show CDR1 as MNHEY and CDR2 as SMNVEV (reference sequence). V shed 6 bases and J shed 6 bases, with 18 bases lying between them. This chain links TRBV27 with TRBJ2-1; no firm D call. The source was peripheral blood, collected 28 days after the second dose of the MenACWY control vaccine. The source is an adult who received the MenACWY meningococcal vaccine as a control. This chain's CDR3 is CASRTHIAVGNEQFF. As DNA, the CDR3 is TGTGCCAGCAGGACCCATATTGCGGTTGGCAATGAGCAGTTCTTC.